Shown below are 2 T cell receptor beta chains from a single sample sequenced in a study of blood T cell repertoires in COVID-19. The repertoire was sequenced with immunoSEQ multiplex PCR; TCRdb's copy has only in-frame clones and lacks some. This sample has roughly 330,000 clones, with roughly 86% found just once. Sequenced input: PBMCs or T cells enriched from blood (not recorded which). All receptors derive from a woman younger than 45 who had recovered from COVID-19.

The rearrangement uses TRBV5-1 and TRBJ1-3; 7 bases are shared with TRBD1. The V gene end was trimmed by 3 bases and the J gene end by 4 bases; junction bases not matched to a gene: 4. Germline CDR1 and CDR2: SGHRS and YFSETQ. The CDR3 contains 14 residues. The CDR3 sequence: CASSYWTGGNTIYF. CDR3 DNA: TGCGCCAGCAGCTACTGGACAGGAGGAAACACCATATATTTT.

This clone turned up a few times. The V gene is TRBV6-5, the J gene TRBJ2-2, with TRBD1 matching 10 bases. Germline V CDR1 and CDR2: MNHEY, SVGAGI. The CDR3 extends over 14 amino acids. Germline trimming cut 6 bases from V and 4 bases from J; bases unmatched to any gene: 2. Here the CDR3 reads CASRTGGGTGELFF. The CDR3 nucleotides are TGTGCCAGCAGGACAGGGGGCGGCACCGGGGAGCTGTTTTTT.